The 7 T cell receptor beta chains below all came from one sample that was sequenced in a study of blood T cell repertoires in COVID-19. This table comes from immunoSEQ multiplex PCR, and its TCRdb copy is limited to in-frame clones, with some not included. The sample gives 100,000 or so clones, 88% of which show up once; more than 5.5% is in the top ten. Sequencing was performed on peripheral blood. Source of these receptors: a woman aged 55-70 years with acute or convalescent COVID-19.

The rearrangement uses TRBV6-4 and TRBJ1-2; the match to TRBD1 covers 9 bases. This CDR3 is built from 15 residues. V shed 7 bases and J 1 base; nucleotides not matched to a gene: 7. CDR1 MRHNA and CDR2 SNTAGT come from the germline V gene. The CDR3 loop reads CASKEQGAVNYGYTF. CDR3 nucleotide sequence: TGTGCCAGCAAGGAACAGGGGGCAGTTAACTATGGCTACACCTTC.

The V gene is TRBV29-1, the J gene TRBJ2-7; 7 nucleotides line up with TRBD2. Trimming took 7 bases from V and 0 from J; bases not matched to a gene: 18. The CDR3 spans 17 residues. Germline assignment: CDR1 SQVTM and CDR2 ANQGSEA. Here the CDR3 DNA reads TGCAGCGCCCGCCTGCAGGGAACGGGAGGTACCTCCTACGAGCAGTACTTC. Amino acid sequence: CSARLQGTGGTSYEQYF.

DNA for the CDR3: TGTGCCAGCAGTTTAAGGCGGTTAAATCAGCCCCAGCATTTT. Translation: CASSLRRLNQPQHF. The chain uses TRBV28 and TRBJ1-5; no reliable D call. This CDR3 is 14 amino acids long. In germline, CDR1 is MDHEN, CDR2 SYDVKM. V lost 2 bases and J 4 bases, leaving 9 bases between the germline ends.

This clone came up a few times. The V and J genes are TRBV4-1 and TRBJ1-1; D gene uncertain. Germline CDR1 and CDR2: MGHRA and YSYEKL. This CDR3 has 14 amino acids. Trimming stripped 3 bases from V and 5 bases from J, with 13 bases between. The CDR3 reads CASSQAEATTEAFF. DNA for the CDR3: TGCGCCAGCAGCCAGGCGGAGGCCACAACTGAAGCTTTCTTT.

This clone has only a few counts. The chain uses TRBV11-2 and TRBJ2-1; D possibly corresponds to TRBD1 (6 bases). The V end was cut by 5 bases, the J end by 3 bases, with 8 bases between. This CDR3 is built from 13 residues. Germline lookup yields CDR1 SGHAT and CDR2 FQNNGV. In nucleotides, the CDR3 is TGTGCCAGCAGCGGGACAAACTACAATGAGCAGTTCTTC. The encoded protein is CASSGTNYNEQFF.

The rearrangement joins TRBV10-3 to TRBJ2-7; D is perhaps TRBD1 (5 bases). The CDR3 sequence is 13 residues long. Germline V gene data show CDR1 as ENHRY and CDR2 as SYGVKD. Trimming shortened V by 10 bases and J by 3 bases, and 16 bases separated the two germline ends. CDR3 nucleotides: TGTGCCAGGCCTCCTCTTGACAGCTACGAGCAGTACTTC. This translates into CARPPLDSYEQYF.

The chain joins TRBV6-5 to TRBJ2-1, with 7 bases matching TRBD1. CDR1 and CDR2 (germline): MNHEY, SVGAGI. The CDR3 is made up of 15 amino acids. J gave up 5 bases and V 8 bases, and 12 bases lay outside the gene matches. The CDR3 coding sequence is TGTGCCAGCCGTCTTACAGGGGACAGAGACAATGAGCAGTTCTTC. Its protein product is CASRLTGDRDNEQFF.